This paragraph reports one T cell receptor beta chain. Its antigen is not identified. These data are taken from a study of response to subunit inactivated influenza vaccine. Findings and caveats of the study: Authors suggested few new T cells are recruited by each seasonal influenza vaccination.

Each CDR3 protein is one row after TCRdb ran MiXCR on the RT-PCR reads. The data contain around 760,000 distinct CDR3 sequences, 11% to 15% of them singletons. The CDR3 consists of 13 residues. Trimming pared 6 bases from V and 6 bases from J, leaving 11 bases between. In germline, CDR1 is MNHEY, CDR2 SMNVEV (reference sequence). The origin of this receptor is a man over 45 who received an inactivated influenza vaccine. This material consisted of PBMCs from blood, taken around two weeks before vaccination. J is TRBJ2-2 and V is TRBV27; possible D gene TRBD2, 5 bases. The CDR3 bases are TGTGCCAGCAGCTCAACTAGAGCCGGGGAGCTGTTTTTT. Its translation: CASSSTRAGELFF.